This entry features one TCR beta chain sequence. Here immunoSEQ multiplex PCR was the method, and the copy in TCRdb shows in-frame clones only, minus some. The repertoire includes roughly 1.4 million clones, 98% of them detected once, and over 0.3% sits in the top ten. Splitting the CD4+ cells yielded a CD45RA+ naive subset and a CD45RA-negative memory subset. This sample was taken from a study of shared clonotypes between healthy human individuals. The V end was cut by 0 bases, the J end by 1 base, with 10 bases between. The germline CDR1 and CDR2 sequences are SGHRS and YFSETQ. This CDR3 has 15 residues.

The receptor's source is a man aged 30 to 39 in good health. The chain has TRBV5-1 and TRBJ1-1; D gene uncertain. The sequencing input was naive CD4+ T cells sorted from blood. The sample's subset: CD45RA+ positively selected. Here the CDR3 DNA reads TGCGCCAGCAGCTTGGGTCTCACCTCGAACACTGAAGCTTTCTTT. Its protein is CASSLGLTSNTEAFF.